This entry features one T cell receptor (beta chain) sequence. No antigen is known for it. The source of the sample is a study of cytomegalovirus exposure and HLA in healthy donors. The overall study: Early released data had about 80 million unique TCRs, all coming from HLA-typed donors. Study-wide points: In a later analysis, TCR association rates varied by HLA locus: DRB1 most, HLA-C fewest. For most TCR beta V segments, an earlier analysis put the productive rate at about 87% or about 30% of the time.

V lost 5 bases and J lost 0, with 5 bases in between. The CDR3 spans 12 residues. Germline V gene data show CDR1 as LNHDA and CDR2 as SQIVND (reference sequence). 60 Vbeta and 13 Jbeta primers were used in PCR. Source study methods: Counted up in a later analysis, unique TCR beta chains came to some 72 million, with 9.5 million to 13 million shared. Method: immunoSEQ multiplex PCR; TCRdb's copy keeps in-frame clones and lacks some. V, J and clone size derive from that table, while D and trimming were established from the DNA sequence. The sample holds 95,000 to 100,000 clones, roughly four fifths seen once.

This TCR derives from a female donor in good health and CMV-seronegative. The material sequenced was PBMCs. The gene calls are TRBV19 and TRBJ2-7; D is ambiguous. DNA of the CDR3: TGTGCCAGTAGTTCCCTCTCCTACGAGCAGTACTTC. This sequence encodes CASSSLSYEQYF.